One and the same sample provided the 29 T cell receptor beta chains below, sequenced in a study of tumor-infiltrating lymphocytes in localized non-small cell lung cancer. Clones were read by immunoSEQ multiplex PCR, and TCRdb kept only the in-frame ones, dropping some. The sample includes about 13,000 clones, approximately 70% of them seen just once. The sequencing sample was made of lung tumor tissue. The receptor source for this set is a human donor with non-small cell lung cancer.

This clone was seen a few times. This chain links TRBV5-6 with TRBJ2-1; D is possibly TRBD1 or TRBD2 (5 bases each). The CDR3 totals 14 residues. From germline, CDR1 is SGHDT and CDR2 YYEEEE. Between the trimmed V and J ends, which lost 5 bases and 0 bases, there was a span of 9 bases. CDR3 coding DNA: TGTGCCAGCAGTTGGGGGAGCTCCTACAATGAGCAGTTCTTC. Amino acid sequence: CASSWGSSYNEQFF.

V is TRBV6-1 and J is TRBJ1-4, with unresolved D. The V and J ends lost 6 bases and 6 bases respectively, with 17 bases between them. This CDR3 spans 15 amino acids. Germline V gene data show CDR1 as MNHNS and CDR2 as SASEGT. This CDR3 is CASRTELVWYEKLFF. CDR3 coding DNA: TGTGCCAGCAGAACCGAATTGGTGTGGTATGAAAAACTGTTTTTT.

The chain links TRBV5-4 to TRBJ2-7; the D gene is possibly TRBD1 (6 bases). Trimming shortened V by 4 bases and J by 0 bases, and 14 bases separated the two germline ends. The length of the CDR3 is 15 residues. The germline CDR1 and CDR2 sequences are SGHNT and YYREEE (reference sequence). The CDR3 here is CASSATGWGSYEQYF. The CDR3 DNA follows: TGTGCCAGCAGCGCTACAGGGTGGGGCTCCTACGAGCAGTACTTC.

J is TRBJ2-1 and V is TRBV7-9; 15 bases fit TRBD2. J lost 7 bases, V lost 10 bases, and 20 bases had no gene match. There are 19 residues in the CDR3. Germline V gene data show CDR1 as SEHNR and CDR2 as FQNEAQ (reference sequence). CDR3 sequence reads: CANSKTVKGLAGGPNEQFF. Here the CDR3 DNA reads TGTGCCAACTCCAAAACTGTAAAAGGACTAGCGGGGGGGCCAAATGAGCAGTTCTTC.

The chain combines TRBV27 with TRBJ1-2; D is unresolved. V was pared by 6 bases and J by 7 bases, with 21 bases between. Germline CDR1 and CDR2: MNHEY and SMNVEV (reference sequence). This CDR3 spans 15 amino acids. The CDR3 loop is CASRAAGATISGYTF. The CDR3 DNA reads TGTGCCAGCAGGGCCGCGGGAGCCACTATATCTGGCTACACCTTC.

This clone has a single count. This rearrangement joins TRBV4-1 to TRBJ1-1, with unresolved D. Per germline, CDR1 MGHRA and CDR2 YSYEKL. V was trimmed by 6 bases and J by 1 base, leaving 12 bases between them. The CDR3 is 14 residues long. CDR3 sequence: CASSPFRENTEAFF. The CDR3 DNA reads TGCGCCAGCAGTCCCTTTAGGGAGAACACTGAAGCTTTCTTT.

The V gene is TRBV2, the J gene TRBJ1-2, with a tentative D call TRBD1 (6 bases). The length of the CDR3 is 14 residues. V was trimmed by 4 bases and J by 4 bases, leaving 13 bases between them. CDR1 SNHLY and CDR2 FYNNEI come from the germline V gene. CDR3 in amino acids: CASSAQGKPYGYTF. In nucleotides, the CDR3 is TGTGCCAGCAGTGCCCAGGGGAAGCCCTATGGCTACACCTTC.

A few counts support this clone. V and J are TRBV30 and TRBJ1-1; a possible D gene is TRBD1 (5 bases). V was clipped by 2 bases and J by 1 base, with 11 bases between them. The CDR3 runs 14 residues. CDR1 and CDR2 from the germline V gene are GTSNPN and SVGIG (reference sequence). The CDR3: CAWSKRGQNTEAFF. The CDR3 bases are TGTGCCTGGAGTAAGCGGGGCCAGAACACTGAAGCTTTCTTT.

The chain joins TRBV27 to TRBJ1-5; D ambiguous. The V and J ends lost 2 bases and 8 bases respectively, with 10 bases between them. The germline V gene has CDR1 MNHEY and CDR2 SMNVEV (reference sequence). The CDR3 has 13 residues. Here the CDR3 reads CASSLSLWEPQHF. The CDR3, as DNA: TGTGCCAGCAGTTTAAGTCTGTGGGAGCCCCAGCATTTT.

This chain connects TRBV7-6 to TRBJ2-7; D gene unclear. The CDR3 spans 13 residues. CDR1 is SGHVS, CDR2 FNYEAQ, per germline. V was cut by 1 base and J by 7 bases, with 11 bases left in between. The CDR3 coding sequence is TGTGCCAGCAGCTTAGAGTGGCGCAGGGAGCAGTACTTC. Protein: CASSLEWRREQYF.

This clone was seen just once. The chain couples TRBV27 to TRBJ2-3; TRBD2 is a possible D gene (5 bases). Germline V gene sequence: CDR1 MNHEY, CDR2 SMNVEV (reference sequence). This CDR3 has 16 amino acids. V was clipped by 0 bases and J by 4 bases, with 14 bases between them. CDR3 sequence (DNA): TGTGCCAGCAGTTTATCGCCCTGGAAGGAGGCAGATACGCAGTATTTT. Translation: CASSLSPWKEADTQYF.

CDR3 sequence reads: CASSLAGDPGNTIYF. The CDR3 nucleotides are TGTGCCAGCAGCTTAGCTGGGGATCCGGGAAACACCATATATTTT. The rearrangement links TRBV7-2 to TRBJ1-3, with no clear D. The germline gives CDR1 SGHTA, CDR2 FQGNSA. The ends were cut back, 0 bases at V and 4 bases at J, with 10 bases in the middle. CDR3 size: 15 residues.

The chain combines TRBV19 with TRBJ2-1; 13 nucleotides line up with TRBD2. V was pared by 1 base and J by 6 bases, with 0 bases of the junction left unmatched. The germline gives CDR1 LNHDA, CDR2 SQIVND (reference sequence). The CDR3 extends over 15 amino acids. CDR3 nucleotides: TGTGCCAGTAGTATAGGGACTAGCGGGGGCAATGAGCAGTTCTTC. It is translated as CASSIGTSGGNEQFF.

This rearrangement joins TRBV7-2 to TRBJ2-2; either TRBD1 or TRBD2 may fit D (7 bases each). This CDR3 spans 15 amino acids. V was trimmed by 3 bases and J by 5 bases, leaving 13 bases between them. Germline V gene data show CDR1 as SGHTA and CDR2 as FQGNSA. CDR3 amino acids: CASSFRQGGTGELFF. In DNA, the CDR3 is TGTGCCAGCAGCTTTAGACAGGGAGGGACCGGGGAGCTGTTTTTT.

V is TRBV19 and J is TRBJ1-6; no definite D call. Germline assignment: CDR1 LNHDA and CDR2 SQIVND (reference sequence). This CDR3 is built from 14 residues. V was pared by 0 bases and J by 7 bases, with 7 bases between. The chain's CDR3 is CASSIDRGNSPLHF. The CDR3 bases are TGTGCCAGTAGTATAGATCGCGGCAATTCACCCCTCCACTTT. The complete variable domain, with remaining parts taken from reference TRBV19 and TRBJ1-6, reads DGGITQSPKYLFRKEGQNVTLSCEQNLNHDAMYWYRQDPGQGLRLIYYSQIVNDFQKGDIAEGYSVSREKKESFPLTVTSAQKNPTAFYLCASSIDRGNSPLHFGNGTRLTVT.

The CDR3 bases are TGTGCCAGTAGTATAGTAAGTACTGAGCAGTTCTTC. This sequence encodes CASSIVSTEQFF. The chain employs TRBV19 and TRBJ2-1; D not resolved. This CDR3 has 12 residues. The V gene's germline CDR1 is LNHDA and CDR2 SQIVND (reference sequence). Trimming took off 1 base at V and 9 bases at J, with 7 bases between the two ends.

CDR3 region: CAWIGQGQGNTEAFF. In nucleotides, the CDR3 is TGTGCCTGGATCGGACAGGGGCAAGGGAACACTGAAGCTTTCTTT. V gene TRBV30 combines with J gene TRBJ1-1; 9 nucleotides align to TRBD1. The CDR3 runs to 15 residues. J lost 1 base, V lost 4 bases, and 7 bases had no gene match. CDR1 is GTSNPN, CDR2 SVGIG, per germline (reference sequence).

V is TRBV6-5 and J is TRBJ2-1; D call uncertain. Between the trimmed V and J ends, which lost 6 bases and 0 bases, there was a span of 12 bases. CDR1 and CDR2 from the germline V gene are MNHEY and SVGAGI. CDR3 size: 15 residues. The CDR3 DNA follows: TGTGCCAGCAGCTCCCTTCAGAGCTCCTACAATGAGCAGTTCTTC. This codes for CASSSLQSSYNEQFF.

The table lists this clone with a count of one. The chain couples TRBV6-5 to TRBJ2-7, with D perhaps TRBD2 (6 bases). The germline V gene encodes CDR1 MNHEY and CDR2 SVGAGI. This CDR3 spans 15 amino acids. Trimming left V 7 bases short and J 4 bases short, with 20 bases between. CDR3 sequence (DNA): TGTGCCAGCACCCCTGACGGCGGGAAAGGGTACGAGCAGTACTTC. It specifies CASTPDGGKGYEQYF.

The chain links TRBV27 to TRBJ1-1; D is unclear. This CDR3 region has 13 residues. Per the germline V gene, CDR1 is MNHEY and CDR2 is SMNVEV (reference sequence). Trimming left V 8 bases short and J 1 base short, with 11 bases between. CDR3 protein: CASWGGPNTEAFF. CDR3 sequence (DNA): TGTGCCAGCTGGGGTGGCCCGAACACTGAAGCTTTCTTT.

V and J are TRBV27 and TRBJ2-7; tentative D call: TRBD1 (6 bases). Germline-derived CDR1 and CDR2 are MNHEY and SMNVEV (reference sequence). CDR3 length: 16 residues. Trimming removed 0 bases from V and 1 base from J, with 13 bases in between. CDR3 DNA sequence: TGTGCCAGCAGTTTATCGATCGTAGGGGGTTCCTACGAGCAGTACTTC. Translated: CASSLSIVGGSYEQYF.

The chain couples TRBV6-1 to TRBJ1-3; 11 nucleotides agree with TRBD1. Trimming at V came to 8 bases and at J to 3 bases, leaving 6 bases not matched to a gene. Germline loops: CDR1 MNHNS, CDR2 SASEGT. The CDR3 is made up of 15 amino acids. CDR3 nucleotides: TGTGCCAGCGGCCGGACAGGGGGCGTTGGAAACACCATATATTTT. It translates to CASGRTGGVGNTIYF.

The chain combines TRBV19 with TRBJ1-5; 7 bases are a match to TRBD1. The CDR3 length is 15 residues. Germline CDR1 is LNHDA and CDR2 is SQIVND (reference sequence). Germline trimming cut 6 bases from V and 2 bases from J; bases unmatched to any gene: 7. CDR3 bases: TGTGCCAGTAGGCCCATCGGACAGGGCAATCAGCCCCAGCATTTT. Its protein is CASRPIGQGNQPQHF. The full variable domain, its missing parts supplied by reference TRBV19 and TRBJ1-5, is DGGITQSPKYLFRKEGQNVTLSCEQNLNHDAMYWYRQDPGQGLRLIYYSQIVNDFQKGDIAEGYSVSREKKESFPLTVTSAQKNPTAFYLCASRPIGQGNQPQHFGDGTRLSIL.

The chain couples TRBV6-6 to TRBJ2-7, with TRBD1 matching 12 bases. The CDR3 totals 14 residues. The germline CDR1 and CDR2 sequences are MNHNY and SVGAGI (reference sequence). The ends lost 6 bases at V and 7 bases at J; junction bases unmatched: 7. The CDR3: CASSLGTGGREQYF. The CDR3 DNA reads TGTGCCAGCAGCCTCGGGACAGGGGGCCGGGAGCAGTACTTC.

The gene calls are TRBV19 and TRBJ2-2; 9 bases align to TRBD2. V dropped 7 bases and J dropped 7; count of bases not matched to a gene: 7. The germline V gene encodes CDR1 LNHDA and CDR2 SQIVND (reference sequence). The CDR3 totals 14 residues. CDR3 protein: CASTLAGDYGELFF. The CDR3 DNA is TGTGCCAGTACTTTAGCGGGAGATTACGGGGAGCTGTTTTTT. The whole variable domain, remainder taken from reference TRBV19 and TRBJ2-2, is DGGITQSPKYLFRKEGQNVTLSCEQNLNHDAMYWYRQDPGQGLRLIYYSQIVNDFQKGDIAEGYSVSREKKESFPLTVTSAQKNPTAFYLCASTLAGDYGELFFGEGSRLTVL.

V usage is TRBV7-9 and J usage is TRBJ2-5; possibly TRBD1 for D (6 bases). Germline CDR1 is SEHNR and CDR2 is FQNEAQ (reference sequence). This CDR3 has 16 residues. Trimming shortened V by 3 bases and J by 2 bases, and 16 bases separated the two germline ends. The CDR3 loop is CASSFMYRVGQETQYF. The CDR3 region has the DNA TGTGCCAGCAGCTTCATGTACAGGGTCGGGCAAGAGACCCAGTACTTC. Drawing the rest from reference TRBV7-9 and TRBJ2-5, the complete variable domain is DTGVSQNPRHKITKRGQNVTFRCDPISEHNRLYWYRQTLGQGPEFLTYFQNEAQLEKSRLLSDRFSAERPKGSFSTLEIQRTEQGDSAMYLCASSFMYRVGQETQYFGPGTRLLVL.

The CDR3 DNA sequence: TGTGCCAGCTCACCGGACTCTGGTGGAGAGGAACTGTTTTTT. Translation: CASSPDSGGEELFF. This chain joins TRBV18 and TRBJ1-4; the D is unclear. The CDR3 runs 14 residues. The V and J ends lost 3 bases and 12 bases respectively, with 17 bases between them. Germline CDR1 and CDR2: KGHSH and LQKENI. Together with reference TRBV18 and TRBJ1-4, the CDR3 gives the full variable domain: NAGVMQNPRHLVRRRGQEARLRCSPMKGHSHVYWYRQLPEEGLKFMVYLQKENIIDESGMPKERFSAEFPKEGPSILRIQQVVRGDSAAYFCASSPDSGGEELFFGSGTQLSVL.

This sequence joins TRBV4-3 and TRBJ1-2, with 9 bases matching TRBD1. V lost 0 bases and J lost 8; bases outside the gene matches: 7. The germline V gene encodes CDR1 LGHNA and CDR2 YSLEER. This CDR3 has 15 amino acids. This CDR3 reads CASSQDRGTGLGYTF. DNA for the CDR3: TGCGCCAGCAGCCAAGATCGGGGGACAGGGTTAGGCTACACCTTC.

The sample holds one count of this clone. This chain connects TRBV2 to TRBJ2-5; D ambiguous. V shed 8 bases and J shed 3 bases, with 10 bases lying between them. Per germline, CDR1 SNHLY and CDR2 FYNNEI. This CDR3 contains 12 residues. The CDR3 DNA reads as TGTGCCAGCGAGTTTGTAAAAGAGACCCAGTACTTC. As protein: CASEFVKETQYF.